Presented here are 5 T cell receptor beta chains from one specimen sequenced in a study of T cell responses to AZD1222 COVID-19 vaccine. Only in-frame clones appear in the TCRdb table, and some are missing; sequencing was by immunoSEQ multiplex PCR. The table lists roughly 150,000 clones, about 80% of them singletons, with 4.1% in the top ten. The specimen was peripheral blood, collected on day 0 of AZD1222 vaccination. The receptors shown here come from an adult in good health.

The chain links TRBV18 to TRBJ2-2; TRBD1 matches at 8 bases. The germline V gene encodes CDR1 KGHSH and CDR2 LQKENI. The CDR3 totals 16 residues. J gave up 2 bases and V 3 bases, and 5 bases lay outside the gene matches. CDR3 residues: CASSPQGQGNTGELFF. CDR3 in DNA: TGTGCCAGCTCACCTCAAGGACAGGGTAACACCGGGGAGCTGTTTTTT.

The V gene is TRBV30, the J gene TRBJ1-1, with D hard to call. The germline CDR1 and CDR2 sequences are GTSNPN and SVGIG (reference sequence). V was shortened by 1 base and J by 14 bases, with 17 bases between the two germline ends. The CDR3 is made up of 12 amino acids. In DNA, the CDR3 is TGTGCCTGGAGTGGGAACAAGGGAGAAGGCTTCTTT. Protein: CAWSGNKGEGFF. Complete variable domain (other parts from reference TRBV30 and TRBJ1-1): SQTIHQWPATLVQPVGSPLSLECTVEGTSNPNLYWYRQAAGRGLQLLFYSVGIGQISSEVPQNLSASRPQDRQFILSSKKLLLSDSGFYLCAWSGNKGEGFFGQGTRLTVV.

This chain joins TRBV11-1 and TRBJ1-6; TRBD1 matches at 8 bases. Per germline, CDR1 SGHAT and CDR2 FQDESV (reference sequence). This CDR3 has 15 amino acids. J lost 8 bases, V lost 5 bases, and 8 bases had no gene match. DNA for the CDR3: TGTGCCAGCAGCGTGGACAGGGAAGGGTATTCACCCCTCCACTTT. This codes for CASSVDREGYSPLHF.

This clone appeared a single time. J is TRBJ1-1 and V is TRBV6-6; D remains ambiguous. CDR1 MNHNY and CDR2 SVGAGI come from the germline V gene (reference sequence). Trimming removed 0 bases from V and 5 bases from J, with 7 bases in between. This CDR3 spans 13 amino acids. The CDR3 is CASSYSLRTEAFF. The DNA of the CDR3 is TGTGCCAGCAGTTACTCGCTTAGGACTGAAGCTTTCTTT.

The chain has TRBV5-1 and TRBJ2-5, with 7 bases lining up with TRBD2. CDR3 length equals 16 residues. V lost 6 bases, J lost 1 base, and 12 bases stayed unmatched. Germline values: CDR1 SGHRS, CDR2 YFSETQ. CDR3 coding DNA: TGCGCCAGCACTGGCGGGGGAAAATATCTCCAAGAGACCCAGTACTTC. This sequence encodes CASTGGGKYLQETQYF.